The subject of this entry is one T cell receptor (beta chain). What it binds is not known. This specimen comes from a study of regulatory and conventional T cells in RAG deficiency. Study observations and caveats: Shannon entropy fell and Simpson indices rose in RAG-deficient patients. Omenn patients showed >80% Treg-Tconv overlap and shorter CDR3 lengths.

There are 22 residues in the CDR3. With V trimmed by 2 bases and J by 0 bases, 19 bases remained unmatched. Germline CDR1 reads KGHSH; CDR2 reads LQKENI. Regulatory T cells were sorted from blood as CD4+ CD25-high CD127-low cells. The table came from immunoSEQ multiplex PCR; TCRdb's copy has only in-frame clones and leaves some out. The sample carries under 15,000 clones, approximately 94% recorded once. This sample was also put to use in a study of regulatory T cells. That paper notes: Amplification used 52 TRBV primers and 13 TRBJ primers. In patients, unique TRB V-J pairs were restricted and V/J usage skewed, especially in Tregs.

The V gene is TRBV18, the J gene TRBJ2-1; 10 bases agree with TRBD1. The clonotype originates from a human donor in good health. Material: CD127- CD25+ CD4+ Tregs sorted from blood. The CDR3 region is CASSPDRTGGGGSPDSYNEQFF. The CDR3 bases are TGTGCCAGCTCACCAGATCGGACAGGGGGTGGAGGTTCTCCGGACTCCTACAATGAGCAGTTCTTC. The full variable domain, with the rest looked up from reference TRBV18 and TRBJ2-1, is NAGVMQNPRHLVRRRGQEARLRCSPMKGHSHVYWYRQLPEEGLKFMVYLQKENIIDESGMPKERFSAEFPKEGPSILRIQQVVRGDSAAYFCASSPDRTGGGGSPDSYNEQFFGPGTRLTVL.